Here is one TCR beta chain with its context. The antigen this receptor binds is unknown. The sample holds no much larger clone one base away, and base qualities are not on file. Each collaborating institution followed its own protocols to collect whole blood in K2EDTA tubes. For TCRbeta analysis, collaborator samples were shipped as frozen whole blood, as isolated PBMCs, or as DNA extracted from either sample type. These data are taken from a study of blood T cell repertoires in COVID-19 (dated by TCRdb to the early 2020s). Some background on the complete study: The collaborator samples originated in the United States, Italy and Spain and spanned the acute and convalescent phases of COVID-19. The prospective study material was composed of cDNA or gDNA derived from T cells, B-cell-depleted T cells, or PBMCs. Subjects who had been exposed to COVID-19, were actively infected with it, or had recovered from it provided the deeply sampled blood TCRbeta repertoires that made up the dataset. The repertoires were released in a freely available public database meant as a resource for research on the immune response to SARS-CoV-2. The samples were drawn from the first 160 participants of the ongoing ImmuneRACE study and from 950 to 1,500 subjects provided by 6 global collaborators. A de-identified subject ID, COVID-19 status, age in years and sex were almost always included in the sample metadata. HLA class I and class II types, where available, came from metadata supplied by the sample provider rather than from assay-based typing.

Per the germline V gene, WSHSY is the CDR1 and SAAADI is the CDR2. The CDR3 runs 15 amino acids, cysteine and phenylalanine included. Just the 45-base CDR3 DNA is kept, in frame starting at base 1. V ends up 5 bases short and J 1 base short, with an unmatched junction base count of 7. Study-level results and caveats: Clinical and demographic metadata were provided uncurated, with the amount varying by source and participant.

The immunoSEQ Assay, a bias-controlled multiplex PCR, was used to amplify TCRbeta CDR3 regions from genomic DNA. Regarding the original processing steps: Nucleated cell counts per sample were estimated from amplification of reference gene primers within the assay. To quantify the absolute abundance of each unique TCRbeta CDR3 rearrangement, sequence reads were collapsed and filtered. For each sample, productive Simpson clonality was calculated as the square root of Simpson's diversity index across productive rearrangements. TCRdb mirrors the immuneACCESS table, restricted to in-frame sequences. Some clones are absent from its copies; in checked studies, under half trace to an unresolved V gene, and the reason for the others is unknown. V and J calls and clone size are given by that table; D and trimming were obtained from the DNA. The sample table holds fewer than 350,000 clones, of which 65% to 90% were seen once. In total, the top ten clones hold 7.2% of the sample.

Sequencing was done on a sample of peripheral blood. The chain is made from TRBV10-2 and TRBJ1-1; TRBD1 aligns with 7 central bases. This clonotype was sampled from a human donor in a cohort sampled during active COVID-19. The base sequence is TGCGCCAGCAGTATCCCGCCAGGGGGGAACACTGAAGCTTTCTTT. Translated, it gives CASSIPPGGNTEAFF.